These 7 T cell receptor beta chains were all obtained from the same sample, sequenced in a study of T cell responses to AZD1222 COVID-19 vaccine. Method: immunoSEQ multiplex PCR; TCRdb's copy keeps in-frame clones and lacks some. The sample has roughly 50,000 clones; roughly nine tenths are singletons. This specimen consisted of peripheral blood, obtained on day 0 of AZD1222 vaccination. Receptors originate from an adult in good health.

The chain carries TRBV19 and TRBJ1-5, with TRBD1 identical over 9 bases. CDR3 length equals 14 residues. In germline, CDR1 is LNHDA, CDR2 SQIVND (reference sequence). Trimming took 7 bases from V and 0 from J; bases not matched to a gene: 1. The CDR3: CASMGQGSNQPQHF. The CDR3 DNA follows: TGTGCCAGTATGGGACAGGGTAGCAATCAGCCCCAGCATTTT. The full variable domain, completed using reference TRBV19 and TRBJ1-5, is DGGITQSPKYLFRKEGQNVTLSCEQNLNHDAMYWYRQDPGQGLRLIYYSQIVNDFQKGDIAEGYSVSREKKESFPLTVTSAQKNPTAFYLCASMGQGSNQPQHFGDGTRLSIL.

CDR3 sequence: CASSFQDNRVGGYTF. CDR3 nucleotide sequence: TGTGCCAGCAGTTTCCAGGACAACCGGGTGGGTGGCTACACCTTC. This chain links TRBV2 with TRBJ1-2, with D maybe TRBD1 (5 bases). V was clipped by 5 bases and J by 7 bases, with 20 bases between them. This CDR3 contains 15 residues. CDR1 and CDR2 from the germline V gene are SNHLY and FYNNEI.

J is TRBJ2-7 and V is TRBV2; 8 bases agree with TRBD1. Trimming took 5 bases from V and 6 from J; bases not matched to a gene: 9. The germline V gene has CDR1 SNHLY and CDR2 FYNNEI. The CDR3 runs 14 residues. The chain's CDR3 is CASSSGTGRGEQYF. CDR3 nucleotide sequence: TGTGCCAGCAGTTCCGGGACAGGAAGGGGCGAGCAGTACTTC.

The V and J genes are TRBV18 and TRBJ1-1, with D possibly matching TRBD1 (5 bases). V gave up 3 bases and J gave up 4 bases, with 18 bases separating them. Looked up from germline, CDR1 is KGHSH and CDR2 is LQKENI. The CDR3 is made up of 16 amino acids. In nucleotides, the CDR3 is TGTGCCAGCTCACCCTTTGGTATGGGGGGGGGCACTGAAGCTTTCTTT. Amino acids: CASSPFGMGGGTEAFF.

This clone was seen only a few times. J is TRBJ1-1 and V is TRBV19; TRBD1 might be the D (5 bases). In germline, CDR1 is LNHDA, CDR2 SQIVND (reference sequence). V lost 1 base and J 4 bases, leaving 7 bases between the germline ends. The length of the CDR3 is 13 residues. In DNA form, the CDR3 reads TGTGCCAGTAGTATAGCTAGGGGCACTGAAGCTTTCTTT. It translates to CASSIARGTEAFF.

The table lists this clone with a count of one. The chain combines TRBV19 with TRBJ1-2; D gene uncertain. V was clipped by 6 bases and J by 4 bases, with 18 bases between them. This CDR3 is 15 amino acids long. Germline CDR1 and CDR2: LNHDA and SQIVND (reference sequence). Written as DNA, the CDR3 is TGTGCCAGTAGGGGCCGACCAACGAGGGCCTATGGCTACACCTTC. Protein: CASRGRPTRAYGYTF.

This chain joins TRBV4-1 and TRBJ1-2, with D unclear. The CDR3 length is 17 residues. Germline V gene lookup returns CDR1 MGHRA and CDR2 YSYEKL. The V end lost 0 bases, the J end lost 8 bases, and 22 bases lay between the germline ends. This chain's CDR3 is CASSQEMRLLRMGGYTF. The CDR3 DNA follows: TGCGCCAGCAGCCAAGAAATGCGTCTACTACGAATGGGAGGCTACACCTTC.